The source of this T cell receptor (beta chain) is a study of T cell repertoires in cytomegalovirus infection. Each CDR3 protein is one row after TCRdb ran MiXCR on the reads. The table includes fewer than 200,000 distinct CDR3 sequences, 14% detected once. Findings and limits, study-wide: Within the response measured ex vivo, HLA-C-restricted CMV-specific TCR beta clonotypes were dominant.

This clonotype turned up a few times. No antigen is known for it. CDR3 length equals 18 residues. Germline V CDR1 and CDR2: DFQATT, SNEGSKA (reference sequence). V lost 0 bases, J lost 1 base, and 19 bases lay in between. This receptor was taken from a human donor in good health (CMV status not recorded). Some clones in this sample may be carry-over from other donors' samples. The V and J genes are TRBV20-1 and TRBJ2-1, with TRBD1 as a possible D gene (6 bases). Sequencing input: PBMCs. In DNA, the CDR3 is TGCAGTGCTAGAGAGGCACAAAGGGCCAGGGGATCCTACAATGAGCAGTTCTTC. Residues: CSAREAQRARGSYNEQFF.